This is a list of T cell receptor beta chains from one sample in a study of STAT5B mutations in CD4+ large granular lymphocyte leukemia. Generated by immunoSEQ multiplex PCR, the TCRdb table keeps only in-frame clones and is missing some. The table shows about 30,000 clones, with under 80% occurring only once. The sequenced sample consisted of CD4+ T cells from blood buffy coats. These receptors all come from a human donor in good health. Both conserved end residues are part of each CDR3. The D gene is left open where the match is weak. Only some rows state a clone size, as once, few, many or a class for expanded clones.

CDR3nt: TGTGCCTGGACAGGGTGGGCAGATACGCAGTATTTT
CDR3aa: CAWTGWADTQYF
j_gene: TRBJ2-3
v_gene: TRBV30
d_gene: -
len: 12
abundance: -

CDR3nt: TGCGCCAGCAGTGAAACAGGGGTTGTCACAGATACGCAGTATTTT
CDR3aa: CASSETGVVTDTQYF
j_gene: TRBJ2-3
v_gene: TRBV10-1
d_gene: TRBD1
len: 15
abundance: -

CDR3nt: TGTGCCAGCAGGGCCCGGGACAGCGAGCAGTACTTC
CDR3aa: CASRARDSEQYF
j_gene: TRBJ2-7
v_gene: TRBV7-6
d_gene: TRBD1
len: 12
abundance: -

CDR3nt: TGTGCCAGCAGGAGAAACTACGAGCAGTACTTC
CDR3aa: CASRRNYEQYF
j_gene: TRBJ2-7
v_gene: TRBV28
d_gene: -
len: 11
abundance: -

CDR3nt: TGTGCCAGCAGCCAAGATTTGAGCACTGAAGCTTTCTTT
CDR3aa: CASSQDLSTEAFF
j_gene: TRBJ1-1
v_gene: TRBV4-2
d_gene: -
len: 13
abundance: few

CDR3nt: TGTGCCAGCAGCCAATACAGGGGAAGCACAGATACGCAGTATTTT
CDR3aa: CASSQYRGSTDTQYF
j_gene: TRBJ2-3
v_gene: TRBV14
d_gene: TRBD1
len: 15
abundance: few

CDR3nt: TGTGCCAGTAGTATCCGAAGTTCTGGGGCCAACGTCCTGACTTTC
CDR3aa: CASSIRSSGANVLTF
j_gene: TRBJ2-6
v_gene: TRBV19
d_gene: -
len: 15
abundance: -

CDR3nt: TGTGCCAGTAAACAACGGGACTCACCGCTGGGTACTTACAATGAGCAGTTCTTC
CDR3aa: CASKQRDSPLGTYNEQFF
j_gene: TRBJ2-1
v_gene: TRBV19
d_gene: -
len: 18
abundance: -

CDR3nt: TGTGCCAGCAGCTTAACGGTGTGGGGAGTAAACACCGGGGAGCTGTTTTTT
CDR3aa: CASSLTVWGVNTGELFF
j_gene: TRBJ2-2
v_gene: TRBV7-3
d_gene: -
len: 17
abundance: -

CDR3nt: TGTGCCAGCAGCGGGGACAGCTACGAGCAGTACTTC
CDR3aa: CASSGDSYEQYF
j_gene: TRBJ2-7
v_gene: TRBV2
d_gene: TRBD1
len: 12
abundance: -